The 27 T cell receptor beta chains in this list originate from one sample, sequenced in a study of T cell responses to AZD1222 COVID-19 vaccine. The data were produced by immunoSEQ multiplex PCR, yet TCRdb's version contains in-frame clones alone and is incomplete. The table has around 190,000 clones, about 90% seen once; the top ten hold around 0.5%. The sample in question was peripheral blood, obtained on day 0 of AZD1222 vaccination. The receptors were sampled from an adult in good health.

The chain has TRBV19 and TRBJ2-1; 7 nucleotides line up with TRBD2. Germline V gene data show CDR1 as LNHDA and CDR2 as SQIVND (reference sequence). This CDR3 is built from 15 residues. V lost 1 base, J lost 3 bases, and 3 bases stayed unmatched. In DNA, the CDR3 is TGTGCCAGTAGTATAGGACTAGCCCTCTACAATGAGCAGTTCTTC. Translated, it gives CASSIGLALYNEQFF.

The rearrangement links TRBV28 to TRBJ1-3; the D is unclear. CDR3 length equals 14 residues. Trimming removed 2 bases from V and 2 bases from J, with 7 bases in between. CDR1 is MDHEN and CDR2 is SYDVKM in the germline V gene. The DNA of the CDR3 is TGTGCCAGCAGTTTAACTCGAGCTGGAAACACCATATATTTT. Protein product: CASSLTRAGNTIYF.

The table lists this clone with a few counts. The V gene is TRBV28, the J gene TRBJ1-2; 8 nucleotides align to TRBD1. V was clipped by 5 bases and J by 8 bases; unmatched bases: 4. CDR1 and CDR2 (germline): MDHEN, SYDVKM. CDR3 length: 12 residues. The CDR3 loop is CASSQTGAGYTF. Here the CDR3 DNA reads TGTGCCAGCAGTCAGACAGGGGCGGGCTACACCTTC.

This chain joins TRBV10-1 and TRBJ1-3, with 8 bases identical to TRBD1. Germline V gene lookup returns CDR1 WNHNN and CDR2 SYGVQD (reference sequence). The CDR3 extends over 13 amino acids. V was pared by 6 bases and J by 3 bases, with 1 base of the junction left unmatched. The CDR3 sequence is CASSGQGGNTIYF. The CDR3 DNA follows: TGCGCCAGCAGCGGACAGGGTGGAAACACCATATATTTT.

This rearrangement joins TRBV5-6 to TRBJ2-7, with 10 bases matching TRBD1. The germline V gene has CDR1 SGHDT and CDR2 YYEEEE. The V gene end was trimmed by 0 bases and the J gene end by 6 bases; junction bases not matched to a gene: 9. This CDR3 has 16 amino acids. CDR3 DNA: TGTGCCAGCAGCTTGGTTAACCGACAGGGGGCGGGCGAGCAGTACTTC. It specifies CASSLVNRQGAGEQYF.

The chain is built from TRBV4-1 and TRBJ2-2; 8 positions agree with TRBD1. The ends lost 1 base at V and 6 bases at J; junction bases unmatched: 4. The CDR3 covers 15 residues. Germline lookup yields CDR1 MGHRA and CDR2 YSYEKL. The CDR3 DNA follows: TGCGCCAGCAGCCAAGTCAGGGGGCAGGCCGGGGAGCTGTTTTTT. Translation gives CASSQVRGQAGELFF.

V usage is TRBV27 and J usage is TRBJ2-3; no firm D call. Per germline, CDR1 MNHEY and CDR2 SMNVEV (reference sequence). The CDR3 extends over 11 amino acids. Trimming took 3 bases from V and 6 from J, leaving 4 bases between them. The CDR3 DNA follows: TGTGCCAGCAGTTTGGGGGATACGCAGTATTTT. It yields the protein CASSLGDTQYF.

CDR3 amino acids: CASSPGPFYEQYF. The CDR3, as DNA: TGCGCCAGCAGCCCGGGACCCTTCTACGAGCAGTACTTC. J is TRBJ2-7 and V is TRBV5-1; D is perhaps TRBD1 or TRBD2 (5 bases each). In germline, CDR1 is SGHRS, CDR2 YFSETQ. CDR3 length: 13 amino acids. Trimming removed 4 bases at V and 3 bases at J, with 11 bases between.

This clone was seen a few times. J is TRBJ1-4 and V is TRBV14; 11 nucleotides match TRBD1. V was pared by 4 bases and J by 8 bases, with 6 bases of the junction left unmatched. This CDR3 contains 15 residues. CDR1 and CDR2 from the germline V gene are SGHDN and FVKESK. The CDR3, as DNA: TGTGCCAGCAGCCGGTGGGACAGGGGGGGCGAAAAACTGTTTTTT. This gives the protein CASSRWDRGGEKLFF.

This chain joins TRBV6-5 and TRBJ1-2, with 7 bases lining up with TRBD1. CDR1 and CDR2 from the germline V gene are MNHEY and SVGAGI. This CDR3 spans 16 amino acids. The V and J ends lost 0 bases and 6 bases, in that order; junction bases with no gene match: 10. In DNA form, the CDR3 reads TGTGCCAGCAGTTACTCGAACCTCGGCAGGGGGAATGGCTACACCTTC. It codes for CASSYSNLGRGNGYTF.

This chain connects TRBV4-3 to TRBJ2-3; either TRBD1 or TRBD2 may supply D (6 bases each). The length of the CDR3 is 17 residues. The germline gives CDR1 LGHNA, CDR2 YSLEER. V lost 0 bases to trimming and J lost 2 bases, with 15 bases between them. The CDR3 region has the DNA TGCGCCAGCAGCCAAGATAGGGGGACTTTTAACACAGATACGCAGTATTTT. This gives the protein CASSQDRGTFNTDTQYF.

The chain links TRBV7-9 to TRBJ2-3, with D unresolved. The CDR3 covers 15 residues. Germline V CDR1 and CDR2: SEHNR, FQNEAQ (reference sequence). V lost 6 bases, J lost 2 bases, and 15 bases lay in between. In nucleotides, the CDR3 is TGTGCCAGCAGATCTCCCTACCCCAACACAGATACGCAGTATTTT. It codes for CASRSPYPNTDTQYF. Based on the CDR3 plus reference TRBV7-9 and TRBJ2-3, the full variable domain is DTGVSQNPRHKITKRGQNVTFRCDPISEHNRLYWYRQTLGQGPEFLTYFQNEAQLEKSRLLSDRFSAERPKGSFSTLEIQRTEQGDSAMYLCASRSPYPNTDTQYFGPGTRLTVL.

The chain carries TRBV6-5 and TRBJ2-5; D not resolved. Germline-derived CDR1 and CDR2 are MNHEY and SVGAGI. V was pared by 0 bases and J by 2 bases, with 7 bases between. CDR3 size: 14 residues. This CDR3 reads CASSYSNLQETQYF. The CDR3 coding sequence is TGTGCCAGCAGTTACTCGAACCTTCAAGAGACCCAGTACTTC.

This clone came up once. V and J are TRBV2 and TRBJ2-3; D is perhaps TRBD2 (6 bases). V gave up 6 bases and J gave up 0 bases, with 13 bases separating them. This CDR3 is 15 amino acids long. CDR1 is SNHLY and CDR2 is FYNNEI in the germline V gene. The CDR3 spells CASREERASTDTQYF. The CDR3 nucleotides are TGTGCCAGCAGAGAGGAGCGGGCCAGCACAGATACGCAGTATTTT.

This clone was counted a single time. This chain links TRBV27 with TRBJ1-4, with D maybe TRBD1 (6 bases). CDR3 length: 17 residues. The V gene lost 4 bases and the J gene lost 8 bases, with 23 bases spanning the gap. In germline, CDR1 is MNHEY, CDR2 SMNVEV (reference sequence). For the CDR3, the DNA is TGTGCCAGCAGTTCACGAATAAGCCGGAACAGGGTCGAAAAACTGTTTTTT. Its translation is CASSSRISRNRVEKLFF.

On this clone itself: A read error may produce the germline difference seen at one junction end. J is TRBJ1-5 and V is TRBV6-1; 7 bases are a match to TRBD1. CDR1 MNHNS and CDR2 SASEGT come from the germline V gene. The CDR3 has 13 residues. The CDR3 protein is CASSDRVGQPRHF. The CDR3 DNA is TGTGCCAGCAGTGACAGGGTGGGACAGCCCCGGCATTTT.

The gene calls are TRBV11-3 and TRBJ2-6; D not certain. Germline-derived CDR1 and CDR2 are SGHNT and YENEEA. V lost 1 base and J lost 4, with 11 bases in between. The CDR3 is made up of 16 amino acids. This chain's CDR3 is CASSLGVSEGANVLTF. The CDR3 DNA reads as TGTGCCAGCAGCTTAGGGGTTTCCGAAGGGGCCAACGTCCTGACTTTC.

This chain uses TRBV3-1 (or the pseudogene TRBV3-2) with TRBJ1-2; D may be TRBD1 (6 bases). The CDR3 sequence is 16 residues long. Germline V lookup: CDR1 LGHDT, CDR2 YNNKEL (reference sequence). The V gene lost 0 bases and the J gene lost 7 bases, with 18 bases spanning the gap. The CDR3 loop is CASSQESASGAGGYTF. As DNA, the CDR3 is TGTGCCAGCAGCCAAGAGTCCGCTTCGGGGGCGGGTGGCTACACCTTC.

This chain uses TRBV27 with TRBJ2-7; 9 nucleotides agree with TRBD1. Germline CDR1 reads MNHEY; CDR2 reads SMNVEV (reference sequence). V trimming: 6 bases; J trimming: 1 base; junction bases outside the gene matches: 4. The CDR3 consists of 14 residues. The CDR3 region has the DNA TGTGCCAGCAGGGCCGGGACAGGGTCCTACGAGCAGTACTTC. Translation: CASRAGTGSYEQYF.

This chain connects TRBV6-5 to TRBJ1-6; D not certain. The CDR3 has 14 residues. The germline V and J ends were trimmed by 7 bases and 0 bases, with 7 bases remaining between them. CDR1 and CDR2 (germline): MNHEY, SVGAGI. The CDR3 DNA is TGTGCCAGCACTCCGCTCTCCTATAATTCACCCCTCCACTTT. This sequence encodes CASTPLSYNSPLHF.

This clone was recorded once. The CDR3: CASSQGIEAFF. The CDR3 nucleotides are TGTGCCAGCAGCCAGGGGATAGAAGCTTTCTTT. The chain employs TRBV28 and TRBJ1-1, with D tentatively TRBD1 (6 bases). The CDR3 has 11 amino acids. Germline V gene lookup returns CDR1 MDHEN and CDR2 SYDVKM. The V end lost 6 bases, the J end lost 8 bases, and 10 bases lay between the germline ends.

The chain joins TRBV7-2 to TRBJ2-3, with 11 bases aligning to TRBD1. Per the germline V gene, CDR1 is SGHTA and CDR2 is FQGNSA. The trim removed 5 bases at V and 5 bases at J, leaving 9 bases unmatched. CDR3 size: 16 residues. Here the CDR3 reads CASSQDSGTGGDTQYF. CDR3 DNA sequence: TGTGCCAGCAGCCAGGACTCCGGGACAGGGGGAGATACGCAGTATTTT.

The chain links TRBV19 to TRBJ1-5, with TRBD1 matching over 8 bases. The CDR3 extends over 17 amino acids. V gave up 6 bases and J gave up 0 bases; unmatched junction bases: 10. Germline V gene data show CDR1 as LNHDA and CDR2 as SQIVND (reference sequence). Here the CDR3 DNA reads TGTGCCAGTAGACCCGGACAGGGCGCATATAGCAATCAGCCCCAGCATTTT. This sequence encodes CASRPGQGAYSNQPQHF.

J is TRBJ1-6 and V is TRBV2; D is possibly TRBD1 (6 bases). V dropped 6 bases and J dropped 2 bases, with 11 bases sitting between them. Germline CDR1 reads SNHLY; CDR2 reads FYNNEI. This CDR3 has 15 amino acids. CDR3 sequence (DNA): TGTGCCAGCAGCGGGGGGGCGCCCTATAATTCACCCCTCCACTTT. Encoded protein: CASSGGAPYNSPLHF.

The rearrangement links TRBV9 to TRBJ1-2, with TRBD1 identical over 10 bases. This CDR3 has 14 residues. Germline V gene lookup returns CDR1 SGDLS and CDR2 YYNGEE. After removal of 3 bases from V and 8 bases from J, the junction contained 7 bases not matched to a gene. The CDR3: CASSAGTGAKGYTF. CDR3 nucleotides: TGTGCCAGCAGCGCCGGGACAGGGGCAAAAGGCTACACCTTC.

The chain combines TRBV6-1 with TRBJ1-3; D is unresolved. The CDR3 has 14 amino acids. Germline V gene sequence: CDR1 MNHNS, CDR2 SASEGT. Trimming shortened V by 1 base and J by 0 bases, and 4 bases separated the two germline ends. As DNA, the CDR3 is TGTGCCAGCAGTGAAGGGATCTCTGGAAACACCATATATTTT. It is translated as CASSEGISGNTIYF.

V gene TRBV7-3 combines with J gene TRBJ1-1; no clear D. The V end lost 2 bases, the J end lost 4 bases, and 11 bases lay between the germline ends. The CDR3 consists of 14 residues. Germline loops: CDR1 SGHTA, CDR2 FQGTGA. The CDR3 loop reads CASSLLVPGTEAFF. The CDR3, as DNA: TGTGCCAGCAGCTTATTGGTCCCGGGCACTGAAGCTTTCTTT.